This is a list of T cell receptor beta chains from one sample in a study of Graves' ophthalmopathy and Graves' hyperthyroidism. TCRdb fed the multiplex PCR reads into MiXCR, producing one record per CDR3 protein. The sample has fewer than 250,000 distinct CDR3 sequences; roughly 27% are singletons. Specimen: peripheral blood. These receptors originate from a man aged 50-60 years with Graves' ophthalmopathy. The CDR3 runs from the conserved cysteine through the conserved F or W. D genes are given only for firm matches. Size tells how often a clone was seen (once, few, many) or the class of an expanded clone, and some rows leave it out.

v_gene	j_gene	d_gene	abundance	CDR3nt	CDR3aa
TRBV6-2/TRBV6-3	TRBJ2-5	.	.	TGTGCCAGCAGTTACCCGCCGACAGAGCAAGAGACCCAGTACTTC	CASSYPPTEQETQYF
TRBV7-2	TRBJ1-2	.	.	TGTGCCAGCAGCTTAGGTCTGGGGGGGGTAAGCTACACCTTC	CASSLGLGGVSYTF
TRBV2	TRBJ1-1	.	many	TGTGCCAGCAGTGAAGCCCCTCTGCCTGAAGCTTTCTTT	CASSEAPLPEAFF
TRBV7-9	TRBJ2-7	TRBD1	.	TGTGCCAGCACCAGGGGGCGGAATTACTACGAGCAGTACTTC	CASTRGRNYYEQYF
TRBV20-1	TRBJ1-5	.	many	TGCAGTGCTTCCCAGACGGCCCTTGGTCAGCCCCAGCATTTT	CSASQTALGQPQHF
TRBV7-9	TRBJ2-7	TRBD1	many	TGTGCCAGCAGCTTAGCCGGGACAGTTTTGTACTTC	CASSLAGTVLYF
TRBV5-1	TRBJ2-7	TRBD2	many	TGCGCCAGCAGCTTCGGGACTAGCGGCTACGAGCAGTACTTC	CASSFGTSGYEQYF
TRBV6-2/TRBV6-3	TRBJ2-7	TRBD1	.	TGTGCCAGCAGCCCACCGGGACAGGGGGCGTTTGAGCAGTACTTC	CASSPPGQGAFEQYF
TRBV6-1	TRBJ1-2	TRBD1	many	TGTGCCAGCAGTGAAGGGGACAGAGCCTTAGATAACTATGGCTACACCTTC	CASSEGDRALDNYGYTF
TRBV20-1	TRBJ1-5	TRBD1	many	TGCAGTGCCGACGGGACAGGGGGCATCAATCAGCCCCAGCATTTT	CSADGTGGINQPQHF
TRBV11-2	TRBJ1-1	.	many	TGTGCCAGCAGCTTACCCGGGTCCCCGCGGGCTTTCTTT	CASSLPGSPRAFF
TRBV3-1	TRBJ1-5	.	many	TGTGCCAGCAGCCCCATGAACTGGACGCCCCAGCATTTT	CASSPMNWTPQHF
TRBV29-1	TRBJ1-1	.	many	TGCAGCGTTGGGAGGAGGGGAAACACTGAAGCTTTCTTT	CSVGRRGNTEAFF
TRBV15	TRBJ2-7	.	.	TGTGCCACCAGCAGAGGTTTGGGAGTGGGGGAGCAGTACTTC	CATSRGLGVGEQYF
TRBV6-5	TRBJ1-1	TRBD1	many	TGTGCCAGCAGAATGGGACAGCAGAACACTGAAGCTTTCTTT	CASRMGQQNTEAFF
TRBV5-1	TRBJ2-6	.	many	TGCGCCAGCAGCTTGGCCCCAGGGTATGGGGCCAACGTCCTGACTTTC	CASSLAPGYGANVLTF
TRBV5-1	TRBJ2-7	.	many	TGCGCCAGCAGTTCTTCAAAGGCCGGGTCAGCGACCTACGAGCAGTACTTC	CASSSSKAGSATYEQYF
TRBV7-2	TRBJ1-1	.	.	TGTGCCAGCAGCCTTACCCCATACACTGAAGCTTTCTTT	CASSLTPYTEAFF
TRBV27	TRBJ2-7	.	.	TGTGCCAGCAGTCCCGGGACTGTGGGCCTCTACGAGCAGTACTTC	CASSPGTVGLYEQYF
TRBV5-1	TRBJ1-1	TRBD1	many	TGCGCCAGCAGCTTGGGACAGGGTTTCACTGAAGCTTTCTTT	CASSLGQGFTEAFF
TRBV6-2/TRBV6-3	TRBJ1-2	TRBD1	.	TGTGCCATCTCGGCTTTGGGGACAGGGGGAGAAGATGGCTACACCTTC	CAISALGTGGEDGYTF
TRBV3-1	TRBJ2-7	.	many	TGTGCCAGCAGCCATCGACCCCTAGGTACCGAGCAGTACTTC	CASSHRPLGTEQYF
TRBV14	TRBJ2-1	TRBD2	once	TGTGCCAGCAGCTATAGCGGGAGTAGTGAGCAGTTCTTC	CASSYSGSSEQFF
TRBV12-3/TRBV12-4	TRBJ2-7	TRBD1	many	TGTGCCAGCAGTCCCCCGGGACAGAACTACGAGCAGTACTTC	CASSPPGQNYEQYF
TRBV19	TRBJ1-1	.	many	TGTGCCAGTAGTATCACTTCCTTTGCGGTGAACACTGAAGCTTTCTTT	CASSITSFAVNTEAFF
TRBV29-1	TRBJ2-7	.	many	TGCAGCGTTGAAGAAGTCAAAGAGGGGTACGAGCAGTACTTC	CSVEEVKEGYEQYF
TRBV6-1	TRBJ1-5	.	.	TGTGCCAGCAGTGAAGTGGGGGCGCGGAATCAGCCCCAGCATTTT	CASSEVGARNQPQHF
TRBV20-1	TRBJ1-5	TRBD1	many	TGCAGTGCTAGAAAGGGGGCGTATAGCAATCAGCCCCAGCATTTT	CSARKGAYSNQPQHF
TRBV12-3/TRBV12-4	TRBJ2-4	TRBD2	many	TGTGCCAGCTCACCAAGAGCGGGCGGGGCGGGAGACATTCAGTACTTC	CASSPRAGGAGDIQYF
TRBV7-2	TRBJ2-7	.	few	TGTGCCAGCAGCGACGGATATGCCTACGAGCAGTACTTC	CASSDGYAYEQYF
TRBV12-3/TRBV12-4	TRBJ1-6	.	many	TGTGCCAGCAGTCGGGGCAGGGGTAATTCACCCCTCCACTTT	CASSRGRGNSPLHF
TRBV30	TRBJ1-1	.	many	TGTGCCACAACGGGGGGGCTCGACACTGAAGCTTTCTTT	CATTGGLDTEAFF
TRBV12-3/TRBV12-4	TRBJ1-5	TRBD1	many	TGTGCCAGCAGTTTATTTTTAGGTGGGACAGGAGGCAATCAGCCCCAGCATTTT	CASSLFLGGTGGNQPQHF